This TCR beta chain was sequenced during a study of blood T cell repertoires in COVID-19. Whole-study context: Some COVID-19 samples were acute and others convalescent; all came from the United States, Italy and Spain. PBMCs, B-cell-depleted T cells, or T cells provided the cDNA or gDNA that made up the material.

In the original workflow: By means of reference gene primer amplification, nucleated cell counts were estimated. TCRdb's table, derived via immunoSEQ multiplex PCR, lists solely in-frame clones and lacks some. Clone size and V and J calls were adopted from that table, with D and trimming inferred from the DNA. In the table there are tens of thousands of clones, 86% of which are singletons. Trimming removed 5 bases from V and 3 bases from J; junction bases left unmatched: 5. Per the germline V gene, CDR1 is KGHSH and CDR2 is LQKENI. CDR3 length equals 14 residues. V usage is TRBV18 and J usage is TRBJ2-7; 9 bases match TRBD1. Sequencing was done on a sample of peripheral blood. This sequence was found in a man between 65 and 80 years old with active or convalescent COVID-19. The CDR3 protein is CASSATGQGYEQYF. For the CDR3, the DNA is TGTGCCAGCTCAGCCACGGGACAGGGCTACGAGCAGTACTTC. The variable domain in full, completed from reference TRBV18 and TRBJ2-7, reads NAGVMQNPRHLVRRRGQEARLRCSPMKGHSHVYWYRQLPEEGLKFMVYLQKENIIDESGMPKERFSAEFPKEGPSILRIQQVVRGDSAAYFCASSATGQGYEQYFGPGTRLTVT.